This T cell receptor beta chain originates from a study of cytomegalovirus exposure and HLA in healthy donors. Study-level information: Some 85 million unique TCRs from HLA-typed donors were held in an early data release. Study outcomes and limitations: Versus the roughly 690-donor mean, an Asian-associated ancestry cluster reportedly showed fewer N-insertions in a later analysis.

As regards this clone: Its matching antigen is unknown.

PCR amplification relied on 60 Vbeta primers (plus 13 Jbeta primers). This table comes from immunoSEQ multiplex PCR, and its TCRdb copy is limited to in-frame clones, with some not included. The repertoire holds about 200,000 clones, with 75% to 80% as singletons. Sequences were obtained from PBMCs. The origin of this receptor is a man between 18 and 35 years old in good health and CMV-seronegative.

This CDR3 reads CASSEWDITYGYTF. The CDR3 coding sequence is TGTGCCAGTAGTGAGTGGGACATTACCTATGGCTACACCTTC. The chain uses TRBV19 and TRBJ1-2; tentatively, D is TRBD1 (6 bases). V lost 5 bases to trimming and J lost 4 bases, with 14 bases between them. The germline V gene has CDR1 LNHDA and CDR2 SQIVND (reference sequence). The CDR3 runs to 14 residues. Full variable domain (remainder filled in from reference TRBV19 and TRBJ1-2): DGGITQSPKYLFRKEGQNVTLSCEQNLNHDAMYWYRQDPGQGLRLIYYSQIVNDFQKGDIAEGYSVSREKKESFPLTVTSAQKNPTAFYLCASSEWDITYGYTFGSGTRLTVV.